Listed here is a single T cell receptor (beta chain). Its antigen is unidentified. The same CDR3 can be traced to other DNA sequences in this sample. The CDR3 is 13 residues long. In germline, CDR1 is LNHDA, CDR2 SQIVND (reference sequence). The V and J ends lost 7 bases and 2 bases respectively, with 11 bases between them. In replicate PCRs of sorted subsets, roughly 200 ng DNA, approximately 32,000 T cell genomes, was used. Libraries were prepared by immunoSEQ multiplex PCR; TCRdb keeps only in-frame clonotypes and omits some of them. The sample includes around 700,000 clones, 60% to 80% of them seen just once. The sample comes from a study of shared clonotypes between healthy human individuals. Study background: Aged 18 to 49, the donors were a couple of women and a few men.

Notes on the study in general: Relative to their counterparts shared across all four donors, non-shared clonotypes exhibited diminished generation probabilities.

The chain uses TRBV19 and TRBJ2-5; TRBD1 might be the D (5 bases). This clonotype was obtained from a woman in her 30s in good health. The sequenced sample was memory CD4+ T cells sorted from blood. Subset of the sample: CD45RA-negative fraction. CDR3 residues: CASNRGRQETQYF. For the CDR3, the DNA is TGTGCCAGTAATAGGGGCAGACAAGAGACCCAGTACTTC. Looking up the rest from reference TRBV19 and TRBJ2-5 gives the full variable domain: DGGITQSPKYLFRKEGQNVTLSCEQNLNHDAMYWYRQDPGQGLRLIYYSQIVNDFQKGDIAEGYSVSREKKESFPLTVTSAQKNPTAFYLCASNRGRQETQYFGPGTRLLVL.